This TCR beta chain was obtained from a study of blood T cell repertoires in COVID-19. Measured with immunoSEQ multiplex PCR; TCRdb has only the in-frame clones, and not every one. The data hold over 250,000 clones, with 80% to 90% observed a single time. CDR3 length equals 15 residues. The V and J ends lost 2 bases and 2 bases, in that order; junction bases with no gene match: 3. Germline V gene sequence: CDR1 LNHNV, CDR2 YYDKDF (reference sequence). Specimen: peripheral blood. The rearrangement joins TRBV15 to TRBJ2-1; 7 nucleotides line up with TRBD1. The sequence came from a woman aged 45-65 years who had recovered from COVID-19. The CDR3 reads CATSRSTGAYNEQFF. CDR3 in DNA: TGTGCCACCAGCAGAAGCACAGGGGCCTACAATGAGCAGTTCTTC.